This T cell receptor beta chain was profiled in a study of cytomegalovirus exposure and HLA in healthy donors. This clone was picked up one time. No antigen is known for it. Researchers ran the PCR with 60 Vbeta and 13 Jbeta primers. Profiling relied on immunoSEQ multiplex PCR, and the TCRdb table lists in-frame clones only, not all of them. The sample holds about 160,000 clones, about 73% seen once. General study findings and limits: Equally common other TCR beta chains were less clonally expanded than HLA-associated ones, a later analysis found.

This receptor was obtained from a woman between 40 and 55 years old in good health and CMV-seronegative. The specimen was PBMCs.

The CDR3 DNA follows: TGCGCCAGCAGCCCCCGAGAGGGCGACACAGAGACCCAGTACTTC. This encodes CASSPREGDTETQYF. The chain employs TRBV5-1 and TRBJ2-5; D is perhaps TRBD2 (5 bases). Germline CDR1 and CDR2: SGHRS and YFSETQ. Trimming shortened V by 4 bases and J by 4 bases, and 17 bases separated the two germline ends. CDR3 size: 15 residues.